This entry concerns a single T cell receptor beta chain. With V trimmed by 8 bases and J by 0 bases, 4 bases remained unmatched. The CDR3 length is 14 residues. Looked up from germline, CDR1 is MNHNS and CDR2 is SASEGT. The data originate from a study of blood T cell repertoires in COVID-19. Background on the study: Sites across the United States, Italy and Spain contributed samples from acute and convalescent COVID-19.

Sequencing used immunoSEQ multiplex PCR; TCRdb keeps in-frame clones, though not all of them. In the table there are roughly 14,000 clones, approximately 92% of which are singletons. Sequenced material: peripheral blood. The gene calls are TRBV6-1 and TRBJ2-1; TRBD2 agrees at 7 bases. The receptor was isolated from a human donor with active COVID-19. The donor label of this sample is uncertain. The CDR3 DNA reads TGTGCCAGCTCAAGCGGGAACTCCTACAATGAGCAGTTCTTC. As protein: CASSSGNSYNEQFF.